A single sample gave rise to the 3 T cell receptor beta chains below, sequenced in a study of cytotoxic CD8 clonotypes in ibrutinib-treated CLL. The table came from immunoSEQ multiplex PCR; TCRdb's copy has only in-frame clones and leaves some out. Here the sample spans some 350,000 clones, over 60% being singletons. Sequenced material: PBMCs, taken after 36 months of ibrutinib treatment. The origin of the receptors is a human donor with chronic lymphocytic leukemia.

V gene TRBV18 combines with J gene TRBJ2-5, with D perhaps TRBD1 (6 bases). There are 13 residues in the CDR3. V was shortened by 4 bases and J by 4 bases, with 10 bases between the two germline ends. From germline, CDR1 is KGHSH and CDR2 LQKENI. This CDR3 is CASSHREGETQYF. The CDR3 DNA reads as TGTGCCAGCTCACACAGGGAAGGAGAGACCCAGTACTTC.

The V call is TRBV6-1, the J call TRBJ2-7; TRBD1 might be the D (5 bases). Germline V gives CDR1 MNHNS, CDR2 SASEGT. This CDR3 has 12 residues. Between the trimmed V and J ends, which lost 6 bases and 4 bases, there was a span of 10 bases. The DNA of the CDR3 is TGTGCCAGCAGCAGGGATGGATACGAGCAGTACTTC. Its protein is CASSRDGYEQYF.

The chain joins TRBV5-1 to TRBJ2-1, with D unresolved. In germline, CDR1 is SGHRS, CDR2 YFSETQ. This CDR3 has 15 amino acids. V shed 3 bases and J shed 0 bases, with 10 bases lying between them. The CDR3 sequence is CASSSRLSSYNEQFF. CDR3 sequence (DNA): TGCGCCAGCAGCTCCCGATTAAGCTCCTACAATGAGCAGTTCTTC.